The clone carrying this T cell receptor beta chain was observed many times. The antigen remains undetermined. V was shortened by 3 bases and J by 7 bases, with 10 bases between the two germline ends. CDR1 is SGDLS, CDR2 YYNGEE, per germline. There are 12 residues in the CDR3. Patients with uncontrolled infections, other autoimmune diseases, pregnancy or lactation were excluded. Diagnosis relied on clinical symptoms, serum thyroxine and TRAb, thyroid ultrasound and orbital computed tomography. Amplification of TCR beta CDR3 regions used RNA as the template. With the HTBI primer set, the TCR CDR3 went through a first round of RT-PCR. TCRdb reprocessed the multiplex PCR reads with MiXCR, giving one entry per CDR3 protein. Among about 640,000 distinct CDR3 sequences listed, nearly 45% were seen once. This record comes from a study of T cells in Graves' hyperthyroidism and ophthalmopathy. Overall study results and limits: Median prediction lead before ophthalmopathy onset was roughly 6 months with the model. A model built on 13 V-J features separated ophthalmopathy from stable hyperthyroidism.

This sequence was found in an adult man with Graves' disease, either hyperthyroidism or ophthalmopathy (not recorded which). The chain employs TRBV9 and TRBJ2-5, with D possibly TRBD1 on 6 matching bases. Sequencing input: peripheral blood or thyroid tissue (not recorded which). This CDR3 reads CASSGGLGTQYF. As DNA, the CDR3 is TGTGCCAGCAGCGGGGGGCTCGGGACCCAGTACTTC.